The present T cell receptor beta chain was sequenced within a study of cytomegalovirus exposure and HLA in healthy donors. On the study more broadly: Out of roughly 200 million T cells, an earlier analysis found 117 million unique TCR beta sequences in total.

Though probably carrying unrecorded immune exposures, donors were nominally healthy at sampling. PCR primers comprised 60 Vbeta and 13 Jbeta primers. Assay used: immunoSEQ multiplex PCR; TCRdb lists only in-frame clones, some missing. The sample lists 100,000 to 150,000 clones; roughly four fifths were seen once. The source of this sequence is a woman between 50 and 59 years old in good health and CMV-seropositive. Sequenced material: PBMCs.

This CDR3 reads CASSFLAGAGGELFF. Here the CDR3 DNA reads TGCGCCAGCAGCTTCCTAGCGGGAGCTGGTGGGGAGCTGTTTTTT. The V gene is TRBV5-1, the J gene TRBJ2-2; TRBD2 agrees at 10 bases. Germline V gene data show CDR1 as SGHRS and CDR2 as YFSETQ. This CDR3 contains 15 residues. The V segment lost 2 bases and the J segment 8 bases; nucleotides outside the gene matches: 6.